This T cell receptor beta chain comes out of a study of blood T cell repertoires in COVID-19. Across the whole study: COVID-19 samples, acute and convalescent, were from the United States, Italy and Spain. PBMCs, B-cell-depleted T cells, or T cells were the source of the cDNA or gDNA that made up the material.

Looked up from germline, CDR1 is LGHNA and CDR2 is YNFKEQ. Trimming at V came to 4 bases and at J to 3 bases, leaving 9 bases not matched to a gene. This CDR3 has 16 residues. In the study's own analysis: Reference gene primers were amplified, and this amplification served to estimate nucleated cell counts. Only in-frame clones appear in the TCRdb table, and some are missing; sequencing was by immunoSEQ multiplex PCR. D and trimming come from the DNA, and the V and J calls and clone size come from that table. In the table there are 60,000 to 75,000 clones, 75% to 80% of which are singletons. The sample consisted of peripheral blood. V is TRBV4-2 and J is TRBJ1-3; 7 positions match TRBD1. The receptor comes from a woman aged 80 or older with acute or convalescent COVID-19. This CDR3 reads CASSRRTGEVGNTIYF. The CDR3 DNA reads TGTGCCAGCAGCCGTAGGACAGGAGAGGTTGGAAACACCATATATTTT.